Each of the 15 T cell receptor beta chains below was sequenced from the same sample in a study of T cells in Graves' hyperthyroidism and ophthalmopathy. Amplification targeted TCR beta CDR3 regions from RNA transcripts. HTBI primers were employed in a first-round RT-PCR of the TCR CDR3. MiXCR, applied by TCRdb to the multiplex PCR reads, yields one record per CDR3 protein. The table shows a few hundred thousand distinct CDR3 sequences, with about 15% occurring only once. Sequenced sample: blood. These receptors were obtained from a woman aged 18-30 years with Graves' hyperthyroidism.

This clonotype was counted many times. This chain uses TRBV5-5 with TRBJ2-7; tentative D call: TRBD1 (6 bases). The CDR3 has 15 residues. Between the trimmed V and J ends, which lost 0 bases and 0 bases, there was a span of 10 bases. Germline CDR1 is SGHKS and CDR2 is YYEKEE (reference sequence). The CDR3 region has the DNA TGTGCCAGCAGCTTGGGAGGACAGCTCTCCTACGAGCAGTACTTC. It is translated as CASSLGGQLSYEQYF.

In the case of this clonotype: With a much larger clone just one base away, this may be a read error. CDR3 amino acids: CASSLREVWTGELFF. DNA of the CDR3: TGTGCCAGCAGCTTAAGAGAAGTCTGGACCGGGGAGCTGTTTTTT. The chain combines TRBV7-9 with TRBJ2-2, with D hard to call. This CDR3 contains 15 residues. Germline-derived CDR1 and CDR2 are SEHNR and FQNEAQ (reference sequence). Trimming stripped 2 bases from V and 5 bases from J, with 12 bases between. The full variable domain, in which reference TRBV7-9 and TRBJ2-2 provide the parts outside the CDR3, is DTGVSQNPRHKITKRGQNVTFRCDPISEHNRLYWYRQTLGQGPEFLTYFQNEAQLEKSRLLSDRFSAERPKGSFSTLEIQRTEQGDSAMYLCASSLREVWTGELFFGEGSRLTVL.

This clonotype was seen many times. V gene TRBV19 combines with J gene TRBJ2-3; 8 nucleotides line up with TRBD1. Germline trimming cut 5 bases from V and 0 bases from J; bases unmatched to any gene: 4. Germline assignment: CDR1 LNHDA and CDR2 SQIVND (reference sequence). The CDR3 is 15 residues long. The CDR3 DNA follows: TGTGCCAGTAGTGGGGACAGGACAAGCACAGATACGCAGTATTTT. Translation gives CASSGDRTSTDTQYF.

This chain uses TRBV19 with TRBJ1-6; D not certain. The CDR3 is 15 amino acids. Per germline, CDR1 LNHDA and CDR2 SQIVND (reference sequence). Trimming shortened V by 7 bases and J by 3 bases, and 13 bases separated the two germline ends. The CDR3, as DNA: TGTGCCAGTACTACTACAGAGTTCTATAATTCACCCCTCCACTTT. It is translated as CASTTTEFYNSPLHF.

This clonotype was recorded at least ten times. The rearrangement joins TRBV9 to TRBJ2-2; TRBD1 matches 9 bases. Losses at the gene ends were 4 bases for V and 5 bases for J; bases not matched to a gene: 9. CDR1 SGDLS and CDR2 YYNGEE come from the germline V gene. The CDR3 extends over 16 amino acids. CDR3 in DNA: TGTGCCAGCAGCCCCTATGGCGGGACAGGGACCGGGGAGCTGTTTTTT. Translation gives CASSPYGGTGTGELFF. Complete variable domain (other parts from reference TRBV9 and TRBJ2-2): DSGVTQTPKHLITATGQRVTLRCSPRSGDLSVYWYQQSLDQGLQFLIQYYNGEERAKGNILERFSAQQFPDLHSELNLSSLELGDSALYFCASSPYGGTGTGELFFGEGSRLTVL.

The chain joins TRBV6-5 to TRBJ1-2; TRBD1 aligns across 9 bases. Germline V gene sequence: CDR1 MNHEY, CDR2 SVGAGI. There are 16 residues in the CDR3. With V trimmed by 7 bases and J by 6 bases, 15 bases remained unmatched. The chain's CDR3 is CASNSLGGTGYHGYTF. The DNA for the CDR3 is TGTGCCAGCAATTCTCTTGGAGGGACAGGGTATCATGGCTACACCTTC.

This clonotype was recorded many times. The J gene is TRBJ2-3, the V gene TRBV11-2, with 8 bases lining up with TRBD2. Per the germline V gene, CDR1 is SGHAT and CDR2 is FQNNGV. The length of the CDR3 is 15 residues. Trimming removed 2 bases from V and 5 bases from J; junction bases left unmatched: 6. This CDR3 is CASSLSGSGGDTQYF. CDR3 bases: TGTGCCAGCAGCTTAAGCGGGAGTGGGGGAGATACGCAGTATTTT.

This clonotype was seen many times. The rearrangement uses TRBV19 and TRBJ1-5; D is undetermined. The V gene lost 7 bases and the J gene lost 0 bases, with 13 bases spanning the gap. The CDR3 contains 15 residues. CDR1 is LNHDA, CDR2 SQIVND, per germline (reference sequence). In nucleotides, the CDR3 is TGTGCCAGTACCTCCGAGGGCTATAGCAATCAGCCCCAGCATTTT. Translated, it gives CASTSEGYSNQPQHF.

The genes are TRBV9 and TRBJ1-6; D perhaps matches TRBD1 (6 bases). The CDR3 runs 15 residues. The V and J ends lost 3 bases and 1 base respectively, with 8 bases between them. Germline V lookup: CDR1 SGDLS, CDR2 YYNGEE. CDR3 bases: TGTGCCAGCAGCGCCACAGGGTCCTATAATTCACCCCTCCACTTT. This encodes CASSATGSYNSPLHF. Full variable domain (missing parts from reference TRBV9 and TRBJ1-6): DSGVTQTPKHLITATGQRVTLRCSPRSGDLSVYWYQQSLDQGLQFLIQYYNGEERAKGNILERFSAQQFPDLHSELNLSSLELGDSALYFCASSATGSYNSPLHFGNGTRLTVT.

The table lists this clonotype with many counts. The rearrangement uses TRBV10-3 and TRBJ2-2; tentatively, D is TRBD1 (5 bases). The germline V gene encodes CDR1 ENHRY and CDR2 SYGVKD. The CDR3 length is 16 residues. V lost 3 bases and J lost 2, with 13 bases in between. The CDR3 DNA sequence: TGTGCCATCAGTGATAGGGGATCCTCTAACACCGGGGAGCTGTTTTTT. It specifies CAISDRGSSNTGELFF.

This chain joins TRBV19 and TRBJ2-1, with 11 bases matching TRBD2. The germline gives CDR1 LNHDA, CDR2 SQIVND (reference sequence). V lost 5 bases, J lost 7 bases, and 7 bases stayed unmatched. The CDR3 is 15 amino acids. The chain's CDR3 is CASSGGSGGANEQFF. The CDR3 DNA is TGTGCCAGTAGTGGGGGTAGCGGGGGGGCAAATGAGCAGTTCTTC.

This clonotype showed up many times. The chain uses TRBV5-8 and TRBJ1-4; D remains unclear. CDR3 size: 13 residues. V was trimmed by 0 bases and J by 8 bases, leaving 8 bases between them. The germline CDR1 and CDR2 sequences are SGHTS and YDEGEE. CDR3 protein: CASSLGRGEKLFF. The CDR3, as DNA: TGTGCCAGCAGCTTGGGGCGTGGCGAAAAACTGTTTTTT.

In its sample, this clonotype was seen many times. CDR3 bases: TGTGCCTTGGACAGGCGAACCAAAAACATTCAGTACTTC. Translating gives CALDRRTKNIQYF. The gene calls are TRBV30 and TRBJ2-4, with TRBD1 matching over 7 bases. Germline CDR1 GTSNPN, CDR2 SVGIG (reference sequence). The V gene end was trimmed by 7 bases and the J gene end by 2 bases; junction bases not matched to a gene: 5. The CDR3 is 13 amino acids. Filled out from reference TRBV30 and TRBJ2-4, the complete variable domain reads SQTIHQWPATLVQPVGSPLSLECTVEGTSNPNLYWYRQAAGRGLQLLFYSVGIGQISSEVPQNLSASRPQDRQFILSSKKLLLSDSGFYLCALDRRTKNIQYFGAGTRLSVL.

This clonotype was recorded many times. The V gene is TRBV12-3 or TRBV12-4, the J gene TRBJ1-5; 9 bases line up with TRBD1. This CDR3 is built from 14 residues. The V segment lost 8 bases and the J segment 2 bases; nucleotides outside the gene matches: 4. CDR3 DNA sequence: TGTGCCAGCCAGGACAGGGGCGGCAATCAGCCCCAGCATTTT. Residues: CASQDRGGNQPQHF.

This clonotype was detected ten times or more. The chain joins TRBV12-3 or TRBV12-4 to TRBJ2-7; 8 bases are shared with TRBD1. This CDR3 is built from 14 residues. V lost 2 bases to trimming and J lost 6 bases; unmatched junction nucleotides: 6. CDR3 loop: CASSLRDRGGEQYF. Written as DNA, the CDR3 is TGTGCCAGCAGTTTACGAGACAGGGGAGGCGAGCAGTACTTC.